The clone carrying this T cell receptor (beta chain) was counted many times. This sample is drawn from a study of T cells in Graves' hyperthyroidism and ophthalmopathy. Study-wide background: It was at initial diagnosis, before any treatment, that peripheral blood was collected.

TCR beta CDR3 regions were amplified from RNA. The HTBI set primed first-round TCR CDR3 RT-PCR. One entry per CDR3 protein results from TCRdb running MiXCR on the multiplex PCR reads. The sample consists of a few hundred thousand distinct CDR3 sequences, less than 15% of them appearing once. Germline CDR1 reads SGHNT; CDR2 reads YENEEA. V was shortened by 7 bases and J by 6 bases, with 13 bases between the two germline ends. The CDR3 length is 12 residues. Thyroid ultrasound, orbital computed tomography, clinical symptoms, and serum thyroxine and TRAb underpinned diagnoses. The chain uses TRBV11-3 and TRBJ2-7; maybe TRBD2 (7 bases). The sequencing sample was made of blood. The TCR sequence derives from a woman younger than 30 with Graves' hyperthyroidism. The CDR3 region is CASTNREGEQYF. In DNA form, the CDR3 reads TGTGCCAGCACGAACAGGGAGGGCGAGCAGTACTTC.